This T cell receptor beta chain was captured by sequencing in a study of monozygotic twins with inflammatory bowel disease. General study findings and limits: The authors note that differing immunosuppressive treatments may have added variability to patient repertoires.

In the case of this clonotype: Its cognate antigen is unknown.

CDR1 and CDR2 from the germline V gene are MGHDK and SYGVNS. The CDR3 totals 13 residues. Per individual sample, eight separate reactions were used to make cDNA. UMIs incorporating a 6-nucleotide sample barcode were appended by means of template switching. TCRdb re-called the 5' RACE reads; every CDR3 protein appears as one record, without DNA. Its clone listing holds about 440,000 distinct CDR3 sequences. The clonotype originates from a human donor with ulcerative colitis or Crohn's disease, or a healthy co-twin of an affected twin (not recorded which). The rearrangement joins TRBV25-1 to TRBJ2-7; lacking DNA, the TRBD1 call made by TCRdb goes unchecked. The sample comprised blood. CDR3 sequence reads: CASSSRQVHEQYF.